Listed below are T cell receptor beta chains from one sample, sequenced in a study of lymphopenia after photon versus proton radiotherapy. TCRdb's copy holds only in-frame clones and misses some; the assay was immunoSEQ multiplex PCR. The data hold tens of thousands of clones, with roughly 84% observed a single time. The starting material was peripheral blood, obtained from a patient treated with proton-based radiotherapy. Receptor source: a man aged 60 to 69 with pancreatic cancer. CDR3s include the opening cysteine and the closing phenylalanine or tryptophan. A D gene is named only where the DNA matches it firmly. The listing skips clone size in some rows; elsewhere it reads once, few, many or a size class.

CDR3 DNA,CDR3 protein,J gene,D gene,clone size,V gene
TGTGCCAGTAGCGACAGCGCCTATGGCTACACCTTC,CASSDSAYGYTF,TRBJ1-2,.,.,TRBV19
TGCGCCAGCCGGACAGCTTCTGGGGCCAACGTCCTGACTTTC,CASRTASGANVLTF,TRBJ2-6,.,.,TRBV5-1
TGTGCCAGTAGCCCATCCCCCCCAAGGCTAGCCAAAAACATTCAGTACTTC,CASSPSPPRLAKNIQYF,TRBJ2-4,.,.,TRBV19
TGCAGCGTGACCTTGGGGGGGGCCCAGTACTTC,CSVTLGGAQYF,TRBJ2-5,TRBD2,.,TRBV29-1
TGTGCCAGCAGCCCCCCTGTACACGGCAATGAGCAGTTCTTC,CASSPPVHGNEQFF,TRBJ2-1,.,once,TRBV28
TGTGCCAGCAGCCGGACTAGCGGGAGGGCAAATCTGGGTGAGCAGTTCTTC,CASSRTSGRANLGEQFF,TRBJ2-1,TRBD2,.,TRBV11-3
TGTGCCTGGAGTGGGGACAGGGGTCGCTATGGCTACACCTTC,CAWSGDRGRYGYTF,TRBJ1-2,TRBD1,.,TRBV30
TGTGCCAGCAGCTTAAATGGGGCTAGCGGGGCCTACAATGAGCAGTTCTTC,CASSLNGASGAYNEQFF,TRBJ2-1,TRBD2,.,TRBV7-2
TGTGCCAGCAGATCGGGACCCGAAAAACTGTTTTTT,CASRSGPEKLFF,TRBJ1-4,.,.,TRBV28
TGTGCCTGGGGAACGACAGGGCGCACTGAAGCTTTCTTT,CAWGTTGRTEAFF,TRBJ1-1,TRBD1,.,TRBV30
TGTGCCAGCAGCTTCGGACAGGTTTACAATGGCTACACCTTC,CASSFGQVYNGYTF,TRBJ1-2,TRBD1,few,TRBV7-8
TGCGCCAGCAGCCCTATAGGACAGGGAGCTTCCATCTCTGGAAACACCATATATTTT,CASSPIGQGASISGNTIYF,TRBJ1-3,TRBD1,.,TRBV4-1
TGTGCCTTCCAGTCTACGAACACCGGGGAGCTGTTTTTT,CAFQSTNTGELFF,TRBJ2-2,.,.,TRBV28
TGTGCCAGTAGAGGCGGAATGGGCCACGAAAAACTGTTTTTT,CASRGGMGHEKLFF,TRBJ1-4,.,once,TRBV19
TGTGCCAGTAGTATAATAGGGAATGAGCAGTTCTTC,CASSIIGNEQFF,TRBJ2-1,.,.,TRBV19
TGTGCCAGCAGCTCTCGGACTAGCGGGAGGGCAGATACGCAGTATTTT,CASSSRTSGRADTQYF,TRBJ2-3,TRBD2,.,TRBV11-3
TGTGCCAGCAGTCCCAGGGGGGGGGCGAGACACTCCTACGAGCAGTACTTC,CASSPRGGARHSYEQYF,TRBJ2-7,.,.,TRBV28
TGTGCCAGCAGCTCCCACCCTGGGGACACTGAAGCTTTCTTT,CASSSHPGDTEAFF,TRBJ1-1,.,.,TRBV28
TGTGCCAGCAGCCGACGGGGGGCCCTCTACGAGCAGTACTTC,CASSRRGALYEQYF,TRBJ2-7,.,.,TRBV7-3
TGTGCCAGCAGCTTACAGGGGGAGTCCACTGAAGCTTTCTTT,CASSLQGESTEAFF,TRBJ1-1,TRBD1,.,TRBV7-9
TGTGCCAGCAGCGAGGATGTTCGGGATGAGCAGTTCTTC,CASSEDVRDEQFF,TRBJ2-1,.,.,TRBV5-6
TGTGCCAGCAGTTACATAGCGGGCCTATACAATGAGCAGTTCTTC,CASSYIAGLYNEQFF,TRBJ2-1,TRBD2,.,TRBV6-5
TGTGCCAGCAGTCGGCAGGGGAATAATTCACCCCTCCACTTT,CASSRQGNNSPLHF,TRBJ1-6,.,.,TRBV7-9
TGTGCCAGCAGCCCAATCCCCACAGATACGCAGTATTTT,CASSPIPTDTQYF,TRBJ2-3,.,.,TRBV5-5
TGTGCCAGCAGCTCTCGAGGGTACTCTGGAAACACCATATATTTT,CASSSRGYSGNTIYF,TRBJ1-3,.,.,TRBV7-9
TGTGCCAGCTCACCACCGTCGTCCCCGGGAGATACGCAGTATTTT,CASSPPSSPGDTQYF,TRBJ2-3,.,few,TRBV18
TGTGCCAGCTCATGGGCGCGGGAGACCCAGTACTTC,CASSWARETQYF,TRBJ2-5,.,.,TRBV28